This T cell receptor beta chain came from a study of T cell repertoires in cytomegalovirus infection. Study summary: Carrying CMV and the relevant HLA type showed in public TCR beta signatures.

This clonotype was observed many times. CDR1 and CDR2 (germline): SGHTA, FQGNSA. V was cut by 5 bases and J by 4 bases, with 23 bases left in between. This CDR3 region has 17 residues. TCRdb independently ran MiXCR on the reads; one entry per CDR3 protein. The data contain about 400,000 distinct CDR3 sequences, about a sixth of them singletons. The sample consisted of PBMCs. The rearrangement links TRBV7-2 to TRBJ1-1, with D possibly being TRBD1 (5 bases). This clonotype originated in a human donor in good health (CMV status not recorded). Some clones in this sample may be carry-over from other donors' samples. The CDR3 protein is CASSPQQGLGDGTEAFF. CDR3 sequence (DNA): TGTGCCAGCAGCCCCCAGCAAGGGCTGGGGGACGGCACTGAAGCTTTCTTT.